The 20 T cell receptor beta chains below were found in one sample sequenced in a study of control samples from healthy donors and cancer patients. Only in-frame clones appear in the TCRdb table, and some are missing; sequencing was by immunoSEQ multiplex PCR. The sample comprises some 170,000 clones, about 95% of which are singletons, and about 14% rests with the top ten. The sequenced sample consisted of PBMCs. The receptors come from a man in his 60s with colorectal cancer.

The chain uses TRBV3-1 (or the pseudogene TRBV3-2) and TRBJ1-1, with D tentatively TRBD1 (5 bases). Trimming took off 6 bases at V and 8 bases at J, with 13 bases between the two ends. CDR3 length equals 12 residues. The V gene's germline CDR1 is LGHDT and CDR2 YNNKEL (reference sequence). CDR3 sequence: CASRLPGTEAFF. The CDR3 DNA sequence: TGTGCCAGCAGACTTCCCGGGACGGAAGCTTTCTTT.

The chain recombines TRBV23-1 with TRBJ1-6, with 7 bases matching TRBD1. TRBV23-1 counts as an open reading frame of uncertain function. The CDR3 runs to 15 residues. The J segment lost 8 bases and the V segment lost 1 base, leaving 5 bases of the junction unmatched. CDR3 sequence: CASSQLTGDDSPLHF. DNA of the CDR3: TGCGCCAGCAGTCAATTAACAGGGGACGATTCACCCCTCCACTTT.

J is TRBJ2-1 and V is TRBV5-1; D is unresolved. Germline V gene sequence: CDR1 SGHRS, CDR2 YFSETQ. Trimming removed 2 bases from V and 6 bases from J, with 15 bases in between. This CDR3 has 15 residues. The CDR3 nucleotides read TGCGCCAGCAGCTTAGGTCGCCTTGGCCCCAATGAGCAGTTCTTC. Translating it yields CASSLGRLGPNEQFF.

This chain links TRBV7-9 with TRBJ1-5, with D hard to call. CDR1 is SEHNR, CDR2 FQNEAQ, per germline (reference sequence). Trimming shortened V by 0 bases and J by 3 bases, and 6 bases separated the two germline ends. This CDR3 has 14 residues. CDR3 DNA: TGTGCCAGCAGCTTAGCGGGGAACAATCAGCCCCAGCATTTT. Encoded protein: CASSLAGNNQPQHF.

The V gene is TRBV7-9, the J gene TRBJ1-4; D may be TRBD1 (6 bases). CDR1 is SEHNR, CDR2 FQNEAQ, per germline (reference sequence). The CDR3 extends over 14 amino acids. Trimming left V 7 bases short and J 4 bases short, with 13 bases between. In nucleotides, the CDR3 is TGTGCCAGCACCTGGGACAACTATAATGAAAAACTGTTTTTT. Translated, it gives CASTWDNYNEKLFF.

The chain is built from TRBV7-2 and TRBJ1-6, with D perhaps TRBD1 (5 bases). This CDR3 has 16 amino acids. The germline gives CDR1 SGHTA, CDR2 FQGNSA. V was clipped by 5 bases and J by 4 bases, with 15 bases between them. The CDR3 DNA reads TGTGCCAGCAGCCAAACCGGGACCCAATATAATTCACCCCTCCACTTT. Translating gives CASSQTGTQYNSPLHF.

The chain has TRBV18 and TRBJ2-3; TRBD1 might be the D (5 bases). This CDR3 has 15 residues. The germline gives CDR1 KGHSH, CDR2 LQKENI. Deletions cut 3 bases from V and 0 bases from J, with 10 bases between. CDR3 residues: CASSPQGTSTDTQYF. In DNA, the CDR3 is TGTGCCAGCTCACCTCAGGGTACTAGCACAGATACGCAGTATTTT.

The chain has TRBV10-3 and TRBJ2-3, with 9 bases matching TRBD2. V lost 8 bases, J lost 5 bases, and 5 bases stayed unmatched. Germline values: CDR1 ENHRY, CDR2 SYGVKD. This CDR3 has 13 amino acids. CDR3 sequence (DNA): TGTGCCATCTTGGGCGGGGGGGAAGATACGCAGTATTTT. Translating it yields CAILGGGEDTQYF.

V gene TRBV5-1 combines with J gene TRBJ2-7; D tentatively fits TRBD1 or TRBD2 (5 bases each). V lost 3 bases and J lost 1, with 14 bases in between. Germline CDR1 SGHRS, CDR2 YFSETQ. The CDR3 is 15 residues long. In nucleotides, the CDR3 is TGCGCCAGCAGCTGGGGGACGGAAGTTTCCTACGAGCAGTACTTC. Amino acid sequence: CASSWGTEVSYEQYF.

The chain recombines TRBV12-3 or TRBV12-4 with TRBJ1-5, with a possible D match to TRBD1 (5 bases). There are 12 residues in the CDR3. Trimming pared 5 bases from V and 4 bases from J, leaving 6 bases between. The chain's CDR3 is CASSRQNQPQHF. In DNA, the CDR3 is TGTGCCAGCAGTCGACAGAATCAGCCCCAGCATTTT.

This chain connects TRBV27 to TRBJ1-2; 9 bases are a match to TRBD1. The CDR3 runs 16 residues. Germline values: CDR1 MNHEY, CDR2 SMNVEV (reference sequence). Unmatched junction bases numbered 11, after V lost 5 bases and J lost 4 bases. CDR3 protein: CASSPVGQGKGYGYTF. CDR3 in DNA: TGTGCCAGCAGTCCGGTCGGACAGGGGAAGGGCTATGGCTACACCTTC.

The chain combines TRBV10-3 with TRBJ1-1; 8 bases agree with TRBD1. The V gene's germline CDR1 is ENHRY and CDR2 SYGVKD. The CDR3 runs 12 residues. With 10 bases clipped from V and 4 bases from J, the junction kept 5 bases outside the gene matches. CDR3 in amino acids: CATSTGGTEAFF. As DNA, the CDR3 is TGTGCCACTTCAACAGGGGGCACTGAAGCTTTCTTT.

This clone showed up just once. The chain links TRBV24-1 to TRBJ1-2; 10 nucleotides match TRBD1. With V trimmed by 4 bases and J by 8 bases, 9 bases remained unmatched. CDR1 is KGHDR, CDR2 SFDVKD, per germline. The CDR3 sequence is 15 residues long. The CDR3 DNA is TGTGCCACCAGTGACCCGGGACAGGGGAGAGGCGGCTACACCTTC. Protein: CATSDPGQGRGGYTF.

The rearrangement joins TRBV15 to TRBJ2-7, with TRBD2 matching over 7 bases. The V gene end was trimmed by 1 base and the J gene end by 0 bases; junction bases not matched to a gene: 6. There are 16 residues in the CDR3. The germline V gene encodes CDR1 LNHNV and CDR2 YYDKDF (reference sequence). The CDR3 spells CATSRVSGIGSYEQYF. CDR3 DNA sequence: TGTGCCACCAGCAGAGTAAGCGGGATAGGCTCCTACGAGCAGTACTTC.

This chain links TRBV19 with TRBJ1-1; 10 nucleotides match TRBD1. With V trimmed by 5 bases and J by 1 base, 7 bases remained unmatched. Germline loops: CDR1 LNHDA, CDR2 SQIVND (reference sequence). The CDR3 runs 16 residues. The CDR3 nucleotides read TGTGCCAGTAGTCCAGGACAGGGGGAGTCGAACACTGAAGCTTTCTTT. Amino acids: CASSPGQGESNTEAFF.

Here the CDR3 reads CASSLVRGQPQHF. The DNA of the CDR3 is TGTGCCAGCAGCTTAGTCAGGGGACAGCCCCAGCATTTT. The rearrangement links TRBV7-2 to TRBJ1-5; weak D call: TRBD1 (6 bases). With 1 base removed from V and 7 bases from J, the gap between germline ends came to 8 bases. Germline CDR1 reads SGHTA; CDR2 reads FQGNSA. This CDR3 is 13 amino acids long.

This clone was picked up one time. The chain carries TRBV30 and TRBJ2-3; a possible D gene is TRBD1 (5 bases). Trimming left V 3 bases short and J 2 bases short, with 15 bases between. Germline V gene lookup returns CDR1 GTSNPN and CDR2 SVGIG (reference sequence). CDR3 length: 15 amino acids. CDR3 loop: CAWRRQGVNTDTQYF. The DNA for the CDR3 is TGTGCCTGGAGACGACAAGGGGTAAACACAGATACGCAGTATTTT.

The chain couples TRBV5-1 to TRBJ2-7; 8 bases are a match to TRBD1. CDR3 length: 16 amino acids. Germline V gives CDR1 SGHRS, CDR2 YFSETQ. The V gene end was trimmed by 2 bases and the J gene end by 4 bases; junction bases not matched to a gene: 11. CDR3 residues: CASSFSGGLLPYEQYF. The CDR3 DNA reads TGCGCCAGCAGCTTCTCAGGGGGCCTGCTTCCGTACGAGCAGTACTTC.

The V gene is TRBV19, the J gene TRBJ2-2; weak D call: TRBD1 (6 bases). There are 13 residues in the CDR3. The V gene's germline CDR1 is LNHDA and CDR2 SQIVND (reference sequence). Trimming stripped 8 bases from V and 0 bases from J, with 7 bases between. The CDR3 DNA reads as TGTGCCAGTCGGACAGCGAACACCGGGGAGCTGTTTTTT. It codes for CASRTANTGELFF. Full variable domain (outside the CDR3, taken from reference TRBV19 and TRBJ2-2): DGGITQSPKYLFRKEGQNVTLSCEQNLNHDAMYWYRQDPGQGLRLIYYSQIVNDFQKGDIAEGYSVSREKKESFPLTVTSAQKNPTAFYLCASRTANTGELFFGEGSRLTVL.

The rearrangement links TRBV3-1 (or the pseudogene TRBV3-2) to TRBJ2-2; 9 nucleotides align to TRBD1. From germline, CDR1 is LGHDT and CDR2 YNNKEL (reference sequence). After removal of 5 bases from V and 6 bases from J, the junction contained 7 bases not matched to a gene. The CDR3 totals 15 residues. CDR3 nucleotides: TGTGCCAGCAGCTCCGGGACAGGGTTGGCCGGGGAGCTGTTTTTT. Translation: CASSSGTGLAGELFF.